This TCR beta chain was sequenced in a study of blood T cell repertoires in COVID-19. Here immunoSEQ multiplex PCR was the method, and the copy in TCRdb shows in-frame clones only, minus some. This repertoire shows about 120,000 clones, roughly three quarters found once; its top ten account for approximately 35%. Per the germline V gene, CDR1 is SNHLY and CDR2 is FYNNEI. The CDR3 spans 13 residues. Trimming took 6 bases from V and 4 from J, leaving 12 bases between them. V usage is TRBV2 and J usage is TRBJ1-2; no firm D call. Sequencing was performed on peripheral blood. This clonotype originated in a man aged 35 to 55 with active or convalescent COVID-19. The CDR3 DNA reads as TGTGCCAGCAGCGTCACCCTGCGCTATGGCTACACCTTC. Encoded protein: CASSVTLRYGYTF.